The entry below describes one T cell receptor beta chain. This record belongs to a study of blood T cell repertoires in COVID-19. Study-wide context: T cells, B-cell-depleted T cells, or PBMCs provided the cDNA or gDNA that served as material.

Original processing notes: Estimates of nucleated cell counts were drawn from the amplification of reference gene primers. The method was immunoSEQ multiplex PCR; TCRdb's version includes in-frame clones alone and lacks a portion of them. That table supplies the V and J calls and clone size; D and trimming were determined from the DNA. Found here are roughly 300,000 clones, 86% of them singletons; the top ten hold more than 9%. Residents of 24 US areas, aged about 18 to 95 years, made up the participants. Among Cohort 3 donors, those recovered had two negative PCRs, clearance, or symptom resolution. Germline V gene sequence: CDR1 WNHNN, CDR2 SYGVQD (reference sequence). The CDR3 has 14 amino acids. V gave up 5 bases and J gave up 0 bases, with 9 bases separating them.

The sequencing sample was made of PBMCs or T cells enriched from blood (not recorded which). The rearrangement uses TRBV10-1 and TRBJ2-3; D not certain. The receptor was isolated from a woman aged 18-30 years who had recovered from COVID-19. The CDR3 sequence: CASSLTQSTDTQYF. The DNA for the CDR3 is TGCGCCAGCAGTCTCACACAGAGCACAGATACGCAGTATTTT.